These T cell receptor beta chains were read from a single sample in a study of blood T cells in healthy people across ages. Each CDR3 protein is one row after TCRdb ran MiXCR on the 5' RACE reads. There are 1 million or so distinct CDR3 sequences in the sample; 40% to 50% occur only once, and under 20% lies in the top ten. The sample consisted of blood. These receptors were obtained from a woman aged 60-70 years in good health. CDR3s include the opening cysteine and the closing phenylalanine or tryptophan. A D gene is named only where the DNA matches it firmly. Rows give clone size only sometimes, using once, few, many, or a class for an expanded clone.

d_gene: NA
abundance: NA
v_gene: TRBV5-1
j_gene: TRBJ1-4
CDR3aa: CASSLEDGSPNEKLFF
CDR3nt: TGCGCCAGCAGCTTGGAAGATGGATCCCCAAATGAAAAACTGTTTTTT

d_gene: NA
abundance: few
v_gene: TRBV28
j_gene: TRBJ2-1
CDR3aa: CASSLTLASSYNEQFF
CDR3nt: TGTGCCAGCAGTTTAACCCTAGCATCCTCCTACAATGAGCAGTTCTTC

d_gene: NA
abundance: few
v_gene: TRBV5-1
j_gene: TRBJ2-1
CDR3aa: CASSPPRTTYNEQFF
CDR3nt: TGCGCCAGCAGCCCCCCCCGGACAACTTACAATGAGCAGTTCTTC

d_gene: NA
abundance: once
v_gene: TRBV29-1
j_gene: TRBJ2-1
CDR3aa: CSVEARDQETQFF
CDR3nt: TGCAGCGTTGAAGCCCGGGATCAAGAGACCCAGTTCTTC

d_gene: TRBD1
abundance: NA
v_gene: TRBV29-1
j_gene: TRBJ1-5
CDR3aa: CSVTGPNQPQHF
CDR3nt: TGCAGCGTGACAGGGCCAAATCAGCCCCAGCATTTT

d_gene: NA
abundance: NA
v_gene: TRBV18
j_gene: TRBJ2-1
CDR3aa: CASSRKGAGVSNEQFF
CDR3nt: TGTGCCAGCTCAAGAAAGGGGGCGGGAGTTTCTAATGAGCAGTTCTTC

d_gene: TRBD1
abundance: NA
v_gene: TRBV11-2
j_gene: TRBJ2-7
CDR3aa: CASSLGDREWYEQYF
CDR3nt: TGTGCCAGCAGCTTAGGGGACAGGGAATGGTACGAGCAGTACTTC

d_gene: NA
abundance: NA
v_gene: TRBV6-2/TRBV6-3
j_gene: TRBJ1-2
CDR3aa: CASSSWLQTDGYTF
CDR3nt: TGTGCCAGCAGTTCTTGGTTACAGACAGATGGCTACACCTTC

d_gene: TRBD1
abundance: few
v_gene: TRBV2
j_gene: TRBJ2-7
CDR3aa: CASSGGTGDYEQYF
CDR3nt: TGTGCCAGCAGTGGCGGGACAGGGGACTACGAGCAGTACTTC

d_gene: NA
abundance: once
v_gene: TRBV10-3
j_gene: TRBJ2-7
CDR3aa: CAISESATRGTNYEQYF
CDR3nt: TGTGCCATCAGTGAGTCCGCGACTAGGGGCACGAACTACGAGCAGTACTTC

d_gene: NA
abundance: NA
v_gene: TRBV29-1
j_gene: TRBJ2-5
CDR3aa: CSAGGRRGTQYF
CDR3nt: TGCAGCGCTGGGGGCAGAAGGGGGACCCAGTACTTC

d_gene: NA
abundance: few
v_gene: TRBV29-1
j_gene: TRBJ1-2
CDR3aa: CSVPPTGASYGYTF
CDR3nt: TGCAGCGTCCCCCCCACGGGGGCAAGCTATGGCTACACCTTC

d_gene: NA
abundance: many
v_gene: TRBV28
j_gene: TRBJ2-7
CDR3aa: CASRPRGTYEQYF
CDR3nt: TGTGCCAGCAGGCCTCGCGGGACCTACGAGCAGTACTTC

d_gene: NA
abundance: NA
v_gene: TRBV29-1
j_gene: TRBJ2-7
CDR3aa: CSVLAVNYEQYF
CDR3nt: TGCAGCGTTTTGGCAGTAAACTACGAGCAGTACTTC

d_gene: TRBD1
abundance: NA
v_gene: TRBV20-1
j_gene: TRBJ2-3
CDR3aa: CSARRGLGTDTQYF
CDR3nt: TGCAGTGCCCGAAGGGGGCTTGGCACAGATACGCAGTATTTT

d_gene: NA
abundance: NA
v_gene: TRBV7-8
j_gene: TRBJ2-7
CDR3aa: CASSLNGPHSYEQYF
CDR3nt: TGTGCCAGCAGCTTAAACGGGCCCCACTCCTACGAGCAGTACTTC

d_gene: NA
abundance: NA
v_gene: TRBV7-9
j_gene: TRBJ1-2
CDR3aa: CASALEISVKGGYTF
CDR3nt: TGTGCCAGCGCGTTGGAGATAAGTGTTAAGGGTGGCTACACCTTC

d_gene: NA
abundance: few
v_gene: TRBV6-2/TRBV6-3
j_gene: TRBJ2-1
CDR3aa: CASRDSDYNEQFF
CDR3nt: TGTGCCAGTCGCGACTCGGACTACAATGAGCAGTTCTTC

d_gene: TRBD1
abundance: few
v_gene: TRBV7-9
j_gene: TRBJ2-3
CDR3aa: CASSVAGGTRDTQYF
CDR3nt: TGTGCCAGCAGCGTCGCAGGGGGCACTAGAGATACGCAGTATTTT

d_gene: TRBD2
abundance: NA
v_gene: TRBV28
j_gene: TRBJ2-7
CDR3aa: CASILLLAGGFREQYF
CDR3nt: TGTGCCAGCATTTTATTACTGGCGGGAGGCTTCCGCGAGCAGTACTTC

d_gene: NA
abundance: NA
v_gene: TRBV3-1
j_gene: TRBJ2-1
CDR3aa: CATKGPPVNEQFF
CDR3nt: TGTGCCACCAAAGGGCCGCCAGTCAATGAGCAGTTCTTC

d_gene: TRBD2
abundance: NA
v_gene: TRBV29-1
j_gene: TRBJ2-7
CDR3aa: CSVGRTSREQYF
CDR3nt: TGCAGCGTTGGGAGGACTAGTCGCGAGCAGTACTTC

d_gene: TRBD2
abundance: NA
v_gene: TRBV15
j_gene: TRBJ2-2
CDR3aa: CATSRGTSEQGGELFF
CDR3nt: TGTGCCACCAGCAGAGGGACTAGCGAACAGGGCGGGGAGCTGTTTTTT

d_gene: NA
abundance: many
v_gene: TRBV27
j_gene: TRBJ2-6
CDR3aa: CASSLKGRGAGANVLTF
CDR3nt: TGTGCCAGCAGTTTAAAGGGGCGAGGGGCTGGGGCCAACGTCCTGACTTTC

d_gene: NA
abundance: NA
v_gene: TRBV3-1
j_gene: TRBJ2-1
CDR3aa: CASSQDPGWAYEQFF
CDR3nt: TGTGCCAGCAGCCAAGATCCTGGGTGGGCCTACGAGCAGTTCTTC

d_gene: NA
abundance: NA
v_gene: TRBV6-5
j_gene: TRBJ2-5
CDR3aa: CASSYSNPGDNEQYF
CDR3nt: TGTGCCAGCAGTTACTCGAATCCCGGGGACAATGAGCAGTACTTC

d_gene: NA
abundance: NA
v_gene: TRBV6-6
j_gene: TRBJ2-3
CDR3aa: CASSYSTGTSTDTQYF
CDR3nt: TGTGCCAGCAGTTACTCGACAGGGACTAGCACAGATACGCAGTATTTT

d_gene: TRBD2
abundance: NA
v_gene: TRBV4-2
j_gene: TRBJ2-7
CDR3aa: CASSQDPAGDGGYEQYF
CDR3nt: TGTGCCAGCAGCCAAGATCCAGCGGGAGACGGAGGTTACGAGCAGTACTTC

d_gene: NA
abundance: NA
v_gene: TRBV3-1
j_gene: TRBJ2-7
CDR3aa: CASSQDFITYEQYF
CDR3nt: TGTGCCAGCAGCCAAGACTTCATAACGTACGAGCAGTACTTC

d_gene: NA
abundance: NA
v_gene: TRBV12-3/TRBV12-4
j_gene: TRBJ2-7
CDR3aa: CASSLYEAGPYNEQYF
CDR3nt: TGTGCCAGCAGTTTGTACGAGGCGGGACCCTACAATGAGCAGTACTTC

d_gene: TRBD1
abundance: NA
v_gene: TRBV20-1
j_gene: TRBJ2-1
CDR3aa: CSATDLLGAGGDEQFF
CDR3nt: TGCAGTGCTACGGACCTACTAGGGGCAGGGGGCGATGAGCAGTTCTTC

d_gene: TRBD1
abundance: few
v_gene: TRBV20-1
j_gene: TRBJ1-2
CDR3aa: CSATGQVAYGYTF
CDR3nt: TGCAGTGCAACGGGACAGGTGGCCTATGGCTACACCTTC

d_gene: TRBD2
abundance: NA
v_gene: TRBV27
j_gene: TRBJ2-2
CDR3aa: CASSLSRGRNTGELFF
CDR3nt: TGTGCCAGCAGTTTATCCCGCGGGAGGAACACCGGGGAGCTGTTTTTT

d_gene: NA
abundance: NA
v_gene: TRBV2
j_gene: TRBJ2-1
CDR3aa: CASSIRADNEQFF
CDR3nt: TGTGCCAGCAGTATCAGGGCCGACAATGAGCAGTTCTTC

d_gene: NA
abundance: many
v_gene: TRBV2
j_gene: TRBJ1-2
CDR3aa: CASSETGATNYGYTF
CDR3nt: TGTGCCAGCAGTGAAACGGGGGCAACTAACTATGGCTACACCTTC

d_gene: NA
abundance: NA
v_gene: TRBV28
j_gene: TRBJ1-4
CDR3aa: CASNRERDHEKLFF
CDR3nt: TGTGCCAGCAACAGAGAGAGGGACCATGAAAAACTGTTTTTT

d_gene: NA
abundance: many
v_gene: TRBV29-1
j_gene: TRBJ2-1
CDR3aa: CSAGKSGWDEQFF
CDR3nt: TGCAGCGCTGGGAAATCAGGTTGGGATGAGCAGTTCTTC

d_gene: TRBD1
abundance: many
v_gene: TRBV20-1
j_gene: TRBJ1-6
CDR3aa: CSAETRDRSNSPLHF
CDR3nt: TGCAGTGCGGAAACTCGGGACAGAAGTAATTCACCCCTCCACTTT